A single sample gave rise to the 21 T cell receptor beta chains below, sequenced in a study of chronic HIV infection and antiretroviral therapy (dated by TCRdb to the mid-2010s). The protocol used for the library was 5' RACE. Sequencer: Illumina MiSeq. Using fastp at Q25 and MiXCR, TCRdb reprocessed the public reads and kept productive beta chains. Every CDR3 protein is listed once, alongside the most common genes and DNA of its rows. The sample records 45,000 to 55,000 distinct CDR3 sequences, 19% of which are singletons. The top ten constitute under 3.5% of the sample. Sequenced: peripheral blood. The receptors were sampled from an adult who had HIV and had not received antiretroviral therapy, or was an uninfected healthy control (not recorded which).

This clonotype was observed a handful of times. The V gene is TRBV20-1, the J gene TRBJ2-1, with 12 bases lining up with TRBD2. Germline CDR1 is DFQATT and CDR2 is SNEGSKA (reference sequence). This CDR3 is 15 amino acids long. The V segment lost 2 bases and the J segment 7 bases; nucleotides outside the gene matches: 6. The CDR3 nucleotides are TGCAGTGCTAGACCACTAGCGGGAGGTTTAAATGAGCAGTTCTTC. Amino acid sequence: CSARPLAGGLNEQFF.

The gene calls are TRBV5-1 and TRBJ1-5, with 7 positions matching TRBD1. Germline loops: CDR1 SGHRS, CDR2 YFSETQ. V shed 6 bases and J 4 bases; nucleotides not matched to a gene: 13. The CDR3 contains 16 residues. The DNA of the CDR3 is TGCGCCAGCACCTTTCCCGGGACAGCGTCAAATCAGCCCCAGCATTTT. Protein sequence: CASTFPGTASNQPQHF.

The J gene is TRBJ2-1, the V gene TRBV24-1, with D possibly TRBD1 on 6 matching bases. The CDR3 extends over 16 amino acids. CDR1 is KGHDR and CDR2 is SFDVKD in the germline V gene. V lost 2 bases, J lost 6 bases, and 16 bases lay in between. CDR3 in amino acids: CATSDSLGRGSNEQFF. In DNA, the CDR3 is TGTGCCACCAGTGATTCTTTGGGCAGGGGCAGCAATGAGCAGTTCTTC.

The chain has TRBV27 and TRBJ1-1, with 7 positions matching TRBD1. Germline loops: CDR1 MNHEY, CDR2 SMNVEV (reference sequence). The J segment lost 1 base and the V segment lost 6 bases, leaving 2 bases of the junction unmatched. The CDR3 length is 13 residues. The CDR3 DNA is TGTGCCAGCAGAGGGACAGCGAACACTGAAGCTTTCTTT. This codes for CASRGTANTEAFF.

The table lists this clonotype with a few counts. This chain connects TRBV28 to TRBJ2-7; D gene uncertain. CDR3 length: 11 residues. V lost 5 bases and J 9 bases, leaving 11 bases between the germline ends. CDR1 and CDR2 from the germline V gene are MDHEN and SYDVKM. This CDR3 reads CASSITLRQYF. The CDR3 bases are TGTGCCAGCAGTATCACGTTGCGGCAGTACTTC.

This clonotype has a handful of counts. The CDR3 coding sequence is TGTGCCAGCAGCTTAGGACTAGCGGGATACGAGCAGTACTTC. This gives the protein CASSLGLAGYEQYF. The chain couples TRBV7-9 to TRBJ2-7, with TRBD2 matching 11 bases. The CDR3 totals 14 residues. Losses at the gene ends were 1 base for V and 4 bases for J; bases not matched to a gene: 0. Per the germline V gene, CDR1 is SEHNR and CDR2 is FQNEAQ (reference sequence).

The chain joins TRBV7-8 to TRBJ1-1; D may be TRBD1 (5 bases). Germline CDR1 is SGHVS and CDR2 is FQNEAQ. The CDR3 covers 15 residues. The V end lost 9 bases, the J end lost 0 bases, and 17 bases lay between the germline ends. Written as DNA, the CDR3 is TGTGCCAGTTTAGTGGTACCGGGACTGAACACTGAAGCTTTCTTT. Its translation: CASLVVPGLNTEAFF.

Here the CDR3 reads CASSLYGPTYEQFF. The CDR3, as DNA: TGCGCCAGCAGCTTGTACGGACCAACCTATGAGCAGTTCTTC. The V and J genes are TRBV5-1 and TRBJ2-1; D is unclear. Trimming pared 1 base from V and 8 bases from J, leaving 13 bases between. Germline CDR1 is SGHRS and CDR2 is YFSETQ. The CDR3 sequence is 14 residues long.

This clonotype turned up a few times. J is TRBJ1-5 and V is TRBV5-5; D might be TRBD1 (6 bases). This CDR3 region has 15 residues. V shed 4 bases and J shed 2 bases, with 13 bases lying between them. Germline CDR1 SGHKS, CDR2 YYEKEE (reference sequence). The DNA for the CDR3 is TGTGCCAGCAGCCTCAACAGGGTTGGCAATCAGCCCCAGCATTTT. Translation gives CASSLNRVGNQPQHF. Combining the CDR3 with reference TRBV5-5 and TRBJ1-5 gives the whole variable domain DAGVTQSPTHLIKTRGQQVTLRCSPISGHKSVSWYQQVLGQGPQFIFQYYEKEERGRGNFPDRFSARQFPNYSSELNVNALLLGDSALYLCASSLNRVGNQPQHFGDGTRLSIL.

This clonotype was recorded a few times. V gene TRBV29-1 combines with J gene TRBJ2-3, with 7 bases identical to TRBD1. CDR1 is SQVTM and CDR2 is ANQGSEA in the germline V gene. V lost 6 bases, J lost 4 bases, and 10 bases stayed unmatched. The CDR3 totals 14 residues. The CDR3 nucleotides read TGCAGCGTCGTCCTCAGGGGGACAGCAGATACGCAGTATTTT. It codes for CSVVLRGTADTQYF.

CDR3 sequence: CASSKEPVPRNIQYF. CDR3 bases: TGTGCCAGCAGTAAAGAGCCGGTGCCCAGAAACATTCAGTACTTC. J is TRBJ2-4 and V is TRBV28; D is uncertain. Germline-derived CDR1 and CDR2 are MDHEN and SYDVKM. Trimming took off 5 bases at V and 6 bases at J, with 17 bases between the two ends. This CDR3 region has 15 residues.

CDR3 DNA: TGCGCCAGCAGCTTAACAGGAGATACGCAGTATTTT. This gives the protein CASSLTGDTQYF. V gene TRBV5-1 combines with J gene TRBJ2-3, with D possibly matching TRBD1 (5 bases). The CDR3 loop spans 12 amino acids. Trimming removed 2 bases at V and 5 bases at J, with 6 bases between. Germline assignment: CDR1 SGHRS and CDR2 YFSETQ.

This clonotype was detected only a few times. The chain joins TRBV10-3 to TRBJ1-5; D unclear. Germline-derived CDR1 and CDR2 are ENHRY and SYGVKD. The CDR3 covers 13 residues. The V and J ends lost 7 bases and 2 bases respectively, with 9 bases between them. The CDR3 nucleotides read TGTGCCATCAACGAGGGCGGCAATCAGCCCCAGCATTTT. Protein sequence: CAINEGGNQPQHF.

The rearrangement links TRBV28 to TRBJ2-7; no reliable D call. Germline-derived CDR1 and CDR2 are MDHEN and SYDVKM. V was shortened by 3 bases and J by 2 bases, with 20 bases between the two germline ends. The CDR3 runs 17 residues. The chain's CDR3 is CASSFRPRLDATYEQYF. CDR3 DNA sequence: TGTGCCAGCAGTTTCCGCCCCCGACTGGACGCAACCTACGAGCAGTACTTC.

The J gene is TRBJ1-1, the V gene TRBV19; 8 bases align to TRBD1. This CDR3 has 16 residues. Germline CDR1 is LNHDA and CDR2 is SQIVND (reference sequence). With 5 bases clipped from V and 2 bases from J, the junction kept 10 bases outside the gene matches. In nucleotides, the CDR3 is TGTGCCAGTAGTCTACAGGGGGGCCTGGGAAACACTGAAGCTTTCTTT. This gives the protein CASSLQGGLGNTEAFF.

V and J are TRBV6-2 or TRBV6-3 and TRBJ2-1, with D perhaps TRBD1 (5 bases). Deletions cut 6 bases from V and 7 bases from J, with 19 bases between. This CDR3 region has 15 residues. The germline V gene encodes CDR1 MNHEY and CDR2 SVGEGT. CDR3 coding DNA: TGTGCCAGCAGCAATCACCGCTCCAGGGCTAATGAGCAGTTCTTC. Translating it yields CASSNHRSRANEQFF.

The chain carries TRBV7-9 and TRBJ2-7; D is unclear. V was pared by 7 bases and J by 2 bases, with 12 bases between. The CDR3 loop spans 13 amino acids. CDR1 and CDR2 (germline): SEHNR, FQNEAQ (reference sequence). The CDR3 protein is CASIDDGTYEQYF. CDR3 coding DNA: TGTGCCAGCATCGATGACGGCACCTACGAGCAGTACTTC.

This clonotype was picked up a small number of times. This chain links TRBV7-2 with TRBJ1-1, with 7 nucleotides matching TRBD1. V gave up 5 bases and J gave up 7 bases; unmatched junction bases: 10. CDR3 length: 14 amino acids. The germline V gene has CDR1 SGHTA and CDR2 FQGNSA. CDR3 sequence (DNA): TGTGCCAGCAGCGGAATGACAGGGAGTATTGAAGCTTTCTTT. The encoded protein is CASSGMTGSIEAFF.

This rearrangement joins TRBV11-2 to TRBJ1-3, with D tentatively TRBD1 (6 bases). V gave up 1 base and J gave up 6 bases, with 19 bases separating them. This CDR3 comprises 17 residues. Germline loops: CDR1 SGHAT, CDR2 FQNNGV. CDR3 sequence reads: CASSLVVGQTKENTIYF. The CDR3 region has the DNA TGTGCCAGCAGCTTAGTAGTCGGACAGACCAAGGAAAACACCATATATTTT.

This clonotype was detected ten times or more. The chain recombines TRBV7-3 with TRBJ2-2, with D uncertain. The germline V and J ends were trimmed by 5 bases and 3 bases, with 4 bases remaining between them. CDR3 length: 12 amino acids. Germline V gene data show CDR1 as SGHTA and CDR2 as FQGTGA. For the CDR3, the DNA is TGTGCCAGCAGCACCTACACCGGGGAGCTGTTTTTT. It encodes CASSTYTGELFF.

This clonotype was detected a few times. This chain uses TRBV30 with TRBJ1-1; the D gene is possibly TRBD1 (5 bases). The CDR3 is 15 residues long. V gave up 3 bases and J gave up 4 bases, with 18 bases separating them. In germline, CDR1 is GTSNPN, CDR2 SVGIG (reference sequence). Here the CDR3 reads CAWSPFSRGGTEAFF. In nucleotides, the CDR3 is TGTGCCTGGAGCCCATTCAGCCGCGGGGGCACTGAAGCTTTCTTT.